These 11 T cell receptor beta chains were all obtained from the same sample, sequenced in a study of blood T cell repertoires in COVID-19. Data came from immunoSEQ multiplex PCR; TCRdb stores just in-frame clones and leaves some out. The sample consists of some 250,000 clones, roughly nine tenths of them appearing once. Input material: PBMCs or T cells enriched from blood (not recorded which). Every receptor here comes from a human donor in a cohort exposed to, infected with or recovered from COVID-19 (not recorded which). The donor label of this sample is uncertain.

This sequence joins TRBV27 and TRBJ1-1; D is uncertain. V lost 7 bases, J lost 5 bases, and 20 bases lay in between. The V gene's germline CDR1 is MNHEY and CDR2 SMNVEV (reference sequence). The CDR3 contains 15 residues. CDR3 sequence: CASIRRIRGGTEAFF. CDR3 nucleotides: TGTGCCAGCATTCGGCGGATCCGAGGCGGTACTGAAGCTTTCTTT.

The chain recombines TRBV6-5 with TRBJ2-5; TRBD1 is a possible D gene (6 bases). Germline V CDR1 and CDR2: MNHEY, SVGAGI. The CDR3 covers 13 residues. Trimming cost V 4 bases and J 4 bases, with 10 bases left between them. The CDR3 DNA reads as TGTGCCAGCAGTTTACAGGGCCCAGAGACCCAGTACTTC. Amino acid sequence: CASSLQGPETQYF.

This chain connects TRBV3-1 (or the pseudogene TRBV3-2) to TRBJ2-1; 8 bases match TRBD2. The CDR3 spans 20 residues. CDR1 LGHDT and CDR2 YNNKEL come from the germline V gene (reference sequence). V gave up 2 bases and J gave up 0 bases; unmatched junction bases: 15. The CDR3 coding sequence is TGTGCCAGCAGCCAAACCTACCTTCGCGGGGGGCCCAGCTCCTACAATGAGCAGTTCTTC. This sequence encodes CASSQTYLRGGPSSYNEQFF.

V and J are TRBV30 and TRBJ2-7, with 9 nucleotides matching TRBD1. This CDR3 is built from 13 residues. The V gene end was trimmed by 4 bases and the J gene end by 7 bases; junction bases not matched to a gene: 8. Germline CDR1 is GTSNPN and CDR2 is SVGIG (reference sequence). The CDR3 region has the DNA TGTGCCTGGAACGGACAGGGGCTCGGGGAGCAGTACTTC. Protein sequence: CAWNGQGLGEQYF.

This rearrangement joins TRBV21-1 to TRBJ2-2; the tabulated D call, TRBD1, remains unverified against the DNA. TRBV21-1 is tagged as a pseudogene. The CDR3 length is 21 residues. CDR3 nucleotide sequence: TGTGCCAGCAGCAAAAAAAGGGGATTGTCAGGGCCGCCTCTGAACACCGGGGAGCTGTTTTTT. Its translation: CASSKKRGLSGPPLNTGELFF.

The chain carries TRBV7-9 and TRBJ1-1; TRBD1 agrees at 7 bases. Germline-derived CDR1 and CDR2 are SEHNR and FQNEAQ (reference sequence). The CDR3 extends over 14 amino acids. The V gene end was trimmed by 5 bases and the J gene end by 1 base; junction bases not matched to a gene: 4. CDR3 DNA: TGTGCCAGCAGCGAACAGGGGAGGAACACTGAAGCTTTCTTT. Translated: CASSEQGRNTEAFF.

This clone was observed a single time. The chain uses TRBV6-2 or TRBV6-3 and TRBJ1-1; TRBD1 might be the D (6 bases). Germline CDR1 MNHEY, CDR2 SVGEGT. CDR3 length: 15 amino acids. Trimming stripped 1 base from V and 5 bases from J, with 14 bases between. CDR3 nucleotide sequence: TGTGCCAGCAGTTACTGGGGGGGCGGAAGGACTGAAGCTTTCTTT. Translation gives CASSYWGGGRTEAFF.

In its sample, this clone was seen a few times. This chain links TRBV18 with TRBJ2-3; TRBD1 agrees at 7 bases. The CDR3 has 15 amino acids. Germline V lookup: CDR1 KGHSH, CDR2 LQKENI. Germline trimming cut 3 bases from V and 2 bases from J; bases unmatched to any gene: 5. Here the CDR3 reads CASSPGTANTDTQYF. CDR3 coding DNA: TGTGCCAGCTCACCCGGGACAGCTAACACAGATACGCAGTATTTT.

The genes are TRBV6-2 or TRBV6-3 and TRBJ2-7; 9 nucleotides line up with TRBD1. Germline CDR1 reads MNHEY; CDR2 reads SVGEGT. The CDR3 is 16 amino acids. Trimming removed 2 bases from V and 5 bases from J; junction bases left unmatched: 10. CDR3 residues: CASSYPPGQGVHEQYF. Written as DNA, the CDR3 is TGTGCCAGCAGTTACCCTCCGGGACAGGGAGTCCACGAGCAGTACTTC.

This clone is a singleton in its sample. The rearrangement uses TRBV18 and TRBJ1-1, with no clear D. The CDR3 sequence is 14 residues long. Trimming shortened V by 3 bases and J by 1 base, and 9 bases separated the two germline ends. Germline V lookup: CDR1 KGHSH, CDR2 LQKENI. The CDR3 nucleotides read TGTGCCAGCTCACCGGTCGGGGAGAACACTGAAGCTTTCTTT. This sequence encodes CASSPVGENTEAFF.

The chain uses TRBV11-2 and TRBJ2-5, with 7 nucleotides matching TRBD2. The CDR3 spans 15 residues. V trimming: 2 bases; J trimming: 7 bases; junction bases outside the gene matches: 10. CDR1 is SGHAT, CDR2 FQNNGV, per germline. CDR3 sequence reads: CASSLTRGDGGTQYF. CDR3 coding DNA: TGTGCCAGCAGCTTAACCCGGGGGGATGGGGGGACCCAGTACTTC. Filled out from reference TRBV11-2 and TRBJ2-5, the complete variable domain reads EAGVAQSPRYKIIEKRQSVAFWCNPISGHATLYWYQQILGQGPKLLIQFQNNGVVDDSQLPKDRFSAERLKGVDSTLKIQPAKLEDSAVYLCASSLTRGDGGTQYFGPGTRLLVL.